These 18 T cell receptor beta chains were all obtained from the same sample, sequenced in a study of identical twins. MiXCR, run by TCRdb on the 5' RACE reads, gives a single entry per CDR3 protein. The sample consists of some 500,000 distinct CDR3 sequences, around 9.6% of them appearing once. The data also belong to a second study, concerning yellow fever vaccine responses in identical twins.

Input material: PBMCs. The receptor source for this set is a woman aged 18-29 years in good health.

Turning to this clonotype: A much larger clone is a single base away; this may be a read error. V and J are TRBV10-3 and TRBJ2-5; D assignment may be TRBD1 or TRBD2 (5 bases each). The CDR3 is 12 residues long. The germline gives CDR1 ENHRY, CDR2 SYGVKD. The CDR3 loop reads CAISVMQGRFAF. CDR3 in DNA: TGTGCCATCAGTGTCATGCAGGGACGTTTTGCCTTC.

This clonotype was counted many times. This chain links TRBV7-9 with TRBJ1-1, with TRBD1 matching 9 bases. Germline V gives CDR1 SEHNR, CDR2 FQNEAQ (reference sequence). The CDR3 contains 14 residues. The trim removed 2 bases at V and 7 bases at J, leaving 5 bases unmatched. The CDR3, as DNA: TGTGCCAGCAGCTTAAACAGGGGGCTTAGTGAAGCTTTCTTT. This encodes CASSLNRGLSEAFF.

This clonotype was recorded a few times. CDR3 sequence reads: CASSQEWVGNSPLHF. CDR3 DNA sequence: TGCGCCAGCAGCCAAGAATGGGTGGGGAATTCACCCCTCCACTTT. This sequence joins TRBV4-3 and TRBJ1-6; no firm D call. The CDR3 runs 15 residues. CDR1 and CDR2 (germline): LGHNA, YSLEER. The ends were cut back, 0 bases at V and 7 bases at J, with 10 bases in the middle.

The chain has TRBV7-9 and TRBJ2-1; unclear D gene. With 1 base removed from V and 0 bases from J, the gap between germline ends came to 13 bases. CDR1 and CDR2 from the germline V gene are SEHNR and FQNEAQ (reference sequence). This CDR3 is 17 amino acids long. CDR3 DNA: TGTGCCAGCAGCTTAGAATTTTCTACGAGCTCCTACAATGAGCAGTTCTTC. It translates to CASSLEFSTSSYNEQFF.

This clonotype was observed a handful of times. V and J are TRBV20-1 and TRBJ2-3; maybe TRBD2 (6 bases). The CDR3 sequence is 11 residues long. Looked up from germline, CDR1 is DFQATT and CDR2 is SNEGSKA (reference sequence). Trimming shortened V by 7 bases and J by 6 bases, and 11 bases separated the two germline ends. CDR3: CSGGGADTQYF. The CDR3 DNA is TGCAGTGGTGGAGGGGCGGATACGCAGTATTTT.

This clonotype was found many times. The chain has TRBV12-3 or TRBV12-4 and TRBJ2-7, with D perhaps matching TRBD1 or TRBD2 (5 bases each). This CDR3 spans 15 amino acids. Between the trimmed V and J ends, which lost 3 bases and 5 bases, there was a span of 17 bases. The CDR3 DNA reads as TGTGCCAGCAGTTTTTCCCCCTATGGGACGGACGAGCAGTACTTC. Encoded protein: CASSFSPYGTDEQYF.

The chain recombines TRBV27 with TRBJ1-4; a weak D match, TRBD1 (6 bases). The CDR3 runs to 13 residues. Trimming removed 4 bases at V and 12 bases at J, with 15 bases between. Germline CDR1 reads MNHEY; CDR2 reads SMNVEV (reference sequence). The CDR3 is CASSSQGQTELFF. The CDR3 DNA reads as TGTGCCAGCAGTTCCCAAGGACAGACCGAACTGTTTTTT.

This rearrangement joins TRBV12-3 or TRBV12-4 to TRBJ2-5; the match to TRBD2 covers 13 bases. J was trimmed by 4 bases and V by 5 bases; bases with no gene match: 10. CDR3 length: 17 residues. CDR3 bases: TGTGCCAGCAGTCTAAGGGGACTAGCGGGGCGCGGAGAGACCCAGTACTTC. Its protein product is CASSLRGLAGRGETQYF.

The CDR3 loop reads CASSLTSVHNEQFF. The CDR3 coding sequence is TGTGCCAGTAGTCTGACTAGCGTTCACAATGAGCAGTTCTTC. This chain links TRBV19 with TRBJ2-1; 8 nucleotides line up with TRBD2. Trimming at V came to 5 bases and at J to 5 bases, leaving 5 bases not matched to a gene. Germline V gene sequence: CDR1 LNHDA, CDR2 SQIVND (reference sequence). The CDR3 has 14 residues.

This clonotype was seen at least ten times. The V call is TRBV4-3, the J call TRBJ2-1; no definite D call. V was clipped by 1 base and J by 6 bases, with 10 bases between them. Germline values: CDR1 LGHNA, CDR2 YSLEER. This CDR3 has 14 residues. DNA for the CDR3: TGCGCCAGCAGCCAAGGTCCGCAAAGCAATGAGCAGTTCTTC. It encodes CASSQGPQSNEQFF.

The V call is TRBV29-1, the J call TRBJ2-7, with D unclear. Germline-derived CDR1 and CDR2 are SQVTM and ANQGSEA. With 6 bases removed from V and 0 bases from J, the gap between germline ends came to 18 bases. The CDR3 has 15 residues. The chain's CDR3 is CSVTLSSGSSYEQYF. The CDR3 DNA reads as TGCAGCGTCACCCTTAGCTCGGGTAGCTCCTACGAGCAGTACTTC.

The chain combines TRBV11-2 with TRBJ2-1; no firm D call. The CDR3 has 12 residues. Germline assignment: CDR1 SGHAT and CDR2 FQNNGV. Between the trimmed V and J ends, which lost 2 bases and 7 bases, there was a span of 6 bases. Written as DNA, the CDR3 is TGTGCCAGCAGCTTACGCCTAAATGAGCAGTTCTTC. It translates to CASSLRLNEQFF.

V and J are TRBV2 and TRBJ2-7; 7 nucleotides match TRBD2. Germline-derived CDR1 and CDR2 are SNHLY and FYNNEI. J was trimmed by 2 bases and V by 7 bases; bases with no gene match: 11. The CDR3 has 15 amino acids. The CDR3 coding sequence is TGTGCCAGCAACAGAGAGGGAGGGGCCCCCTACGAGCAGTACTTC. Amino acids: CASNREGGAPYEQYF. The entire variable domain, with the rest obtained from reference TRBV2 and TRBJ2-7, is as follows: EPEVTQTPSHQVTQMGQEVILRCVPISNHLYFYWYRQILGQKVEFLVSFYNNEISEKSEIFDDQFSVERPDGSNFTLKIRSTKLEDSAMYFCASNREGGAPYEQYFGPGTRLTVT.

This clonotype was detected many times. The J gene is TRBJ2-7, the V gene TRBV11-2; the D is unclear. Trimming shortened V by 4 bases and J by 2 bases, and 12 bases separated the two germline ends. This CDR3 contains 14 residues. Germline V lookup: CDR1 SGHAT, CDR2 FQNNGV. This CDR3 is CASSSSNTPYEQYF. DNA for the CDR3: TGTGCCAGCAGCTCCTCGAATACTCCCTACGAGCAGTACTTC.

This clonotype was found a few times. This sequence joins TRBV25-1 and TRBJ2-5, with 9 bases fitting TRBD2. CDR3 length: 17 residues. The ends lost 5 bases at V and 5 bases at J; junction bases unmatched: 15. Germline assignment: CDR1 MGHDK and CDR2 SYGVNS. The CDR3 DNA reads TGTGCCAGCAGTAGAGGGGGCTCGGCGGGAGGGATGGAGACCCAGTACTTC. It yields the protein CASSRGGSAGGMETQYF.

The chain has TRBV20-1 and TRBJ1-1, with D maybe TRBD1 (5 bases). CDR1 and CDR2 from the germline V gene are DFQATT and SNEGSKA (reference sequence). The CDR3 contains 14 residues. V was pared by 2 bases and J by 2 bases, with 12 bases between. CDR3 DNA: TGCAGTGCTAGAATTCTGGGACGTAACACTGAAGCTTTCTTT. Amino acids: CSARILGRNTEAFF.

The chain recombines TRBV30 with TRBJ2-1, with 9 positions matching TRBD2. In germline, CDR1 is GTSNPN, CDR2 SVGIG (reference sequence). The V segment lost 0 bases and the J segment 9 bases; nucleotides outside the gene matches: 6. The CDR3 extends over 14 amino acids. The CDR3 reads CAWSVSGGKPEQFF. CDR3 in DNA: TGTGCCTGGAGTGTAAGCGGGGGGAAACCTGAGCAGTTCTTC.

This clonotype was counted many times. V is TRBV7-9 and J is TRBJ2-5; D is unclear. Germline V gene sequence: CDR1 SEHNR, CDR2 FQNEAQ (reference sequence). The V end was cut by 1 base, the J end by 1 base, with 13 bases between. This CDR3 comprises 16 residues. The CDR3 sequence is CASSLGPNGIQETQYF. DNA for the CDR3: TGTGCCAGCAGCTTAGGACCCAATGGGATCCAAGAGACCCAGTACTTC.